This T cell receptor (beta chain) was obtained from a study of blood T cell repertoires in COVID-19. Study-wide context: Whether acute or convalescent, the COVID-19 samples came from the United States, Italy and Spain. T cells, B-cell-depleted T cells, or PBMCs provided the cDNA or gDNA that served as material.

Per the original data handling: From reference gene primer amplification, estimates of nucleated cell counts were derived. Here immunoSEQ multiplex PCR was the method, and the copy in TCRdb shows in-frame clones only, minus some. Clone size and the V and J calls come from that table; the DNA yielded D and trimming. The sample holds about 37,000 clones, more than 70% seen once. Per germline, CDR1 KGHDR and CDR2 SFDVKD. CDR3 length: 14 amino acids. V was clipped by 1 base and J by 7 bases, with 12 bases between them. Sequencing was performed on peripheral blood. The clonotype originates from a human donor in a cohort sampled during active COVID-19. The chain joins TRBV24-1 to TRBJ1-2, with D perhaps TRBD1 (6 bases). Here the CDR3 reads CATSDFPRTAGYTF. The DNA for the CDR3 is TGTGCCACCAGTGATTTCCCTAGGACAGCTGGCTACACCTTC.